This T cell receptor beta chain was observed in a study of blood T cells in healthy people across ages. Turning to the study itself: T cells yielded about one barcoded beta molecule per two cells through template switching. The study, taken as a whole, reports: Roughly linearly, TCR beta diversity per million T cells fell as age increased.

This CDR3 has 17 residues. V was cut by 6 bases and J by 3 bases, with 24 bases left in between. Germline CDR1 and CDR2: MNHEY and SMNVEV (reference sequence). The use of a sample-barcoded 5' primer and a J-beta primer mix characterized a second PCR of roughly 7 to 11 cycles. TCRdb redid the calling of the 5' RACE reads with MiXCR, one entry per CDR3 protein. The sample contains 850,000 to 1,000,000 distinct CDR3 sequences, roughly 51% of which appear only once. As regards this clonotype: Its target is not known.

Russia was home to the donors, healthy Caucasian individuals aged roughly 6 to 90. The specimen sequenced was blood. The clonotype originates from a woman in her sixties or seventies in good health. This chain links TRBV27 with TRBJ2-7, with D possibly being TRBD1 (6 bases). The CDR3, as DNA: TGTGCCAGCAGCTTAGGCCTTAAAGGGGGATCCCACTACGAGCAGTACTTC. It codes for CASSLGLKGGSHYEQYF.